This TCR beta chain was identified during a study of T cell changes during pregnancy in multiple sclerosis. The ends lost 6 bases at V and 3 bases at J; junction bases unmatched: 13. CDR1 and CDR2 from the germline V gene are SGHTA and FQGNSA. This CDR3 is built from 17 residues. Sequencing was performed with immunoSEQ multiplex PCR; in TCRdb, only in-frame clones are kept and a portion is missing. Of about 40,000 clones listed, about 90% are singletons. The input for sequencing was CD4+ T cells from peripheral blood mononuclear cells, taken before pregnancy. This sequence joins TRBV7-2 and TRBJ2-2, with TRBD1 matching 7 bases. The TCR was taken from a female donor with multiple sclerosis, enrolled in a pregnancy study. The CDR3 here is CASSPTDRVVYTGELFF. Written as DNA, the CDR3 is TGTGCCAGCAGTCCTACCGACAGGGTAGTTTACACCGGGGAGCTGTTTTTT.